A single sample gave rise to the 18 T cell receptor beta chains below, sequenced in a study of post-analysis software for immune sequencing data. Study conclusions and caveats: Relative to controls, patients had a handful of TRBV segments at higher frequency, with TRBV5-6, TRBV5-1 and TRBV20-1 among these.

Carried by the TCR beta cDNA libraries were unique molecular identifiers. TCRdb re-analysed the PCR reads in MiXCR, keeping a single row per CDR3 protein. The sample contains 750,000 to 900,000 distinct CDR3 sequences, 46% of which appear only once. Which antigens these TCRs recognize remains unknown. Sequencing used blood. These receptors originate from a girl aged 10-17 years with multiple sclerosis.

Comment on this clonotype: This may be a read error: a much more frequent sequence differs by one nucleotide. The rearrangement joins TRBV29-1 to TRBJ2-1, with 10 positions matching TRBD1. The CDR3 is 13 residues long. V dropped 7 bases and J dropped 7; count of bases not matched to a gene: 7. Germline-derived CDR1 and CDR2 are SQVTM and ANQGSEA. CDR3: CSAGVGQGNEQFF. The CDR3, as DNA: TGCAGCGCCGGGGTGGGACAGGGGAATGAGCAGTTCTTC.

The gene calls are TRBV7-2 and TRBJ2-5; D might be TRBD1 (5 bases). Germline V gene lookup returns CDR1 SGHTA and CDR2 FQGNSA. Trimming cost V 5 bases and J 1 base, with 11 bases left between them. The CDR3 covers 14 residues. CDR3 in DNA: TGTGCCAGCAGCGCGACAGCCCGCCAAGAGACCCAGTACTTC. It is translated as CASSATARQETQYF.

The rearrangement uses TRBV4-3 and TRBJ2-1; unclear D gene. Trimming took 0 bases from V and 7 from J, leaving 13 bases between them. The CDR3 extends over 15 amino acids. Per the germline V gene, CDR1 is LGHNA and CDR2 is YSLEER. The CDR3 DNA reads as TGCGCCAGCAGCCAAGACGAAACTTTCTTTAATGAGCAGTTCTTC. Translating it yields CASSQDETFFNEQFF.

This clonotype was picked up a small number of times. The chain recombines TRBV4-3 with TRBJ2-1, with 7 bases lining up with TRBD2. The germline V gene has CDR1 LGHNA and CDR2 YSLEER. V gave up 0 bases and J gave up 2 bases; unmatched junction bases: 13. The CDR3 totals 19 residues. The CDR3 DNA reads TGCGCCAGCAGCCAAGAGGGTCCCCTTACTAGCGACCCCTACAATGAGCAGTTCTTC. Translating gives CASSQEGPLTSDPYNEQFF.

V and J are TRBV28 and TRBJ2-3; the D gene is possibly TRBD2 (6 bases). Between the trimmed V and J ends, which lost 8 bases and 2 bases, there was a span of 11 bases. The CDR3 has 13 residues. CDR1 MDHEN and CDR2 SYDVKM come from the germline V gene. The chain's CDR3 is CASLEGSTDTQYF. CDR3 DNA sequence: TGTGCCAGCTTGGAGGGGTCCACAGATACGCAGTATTTT.

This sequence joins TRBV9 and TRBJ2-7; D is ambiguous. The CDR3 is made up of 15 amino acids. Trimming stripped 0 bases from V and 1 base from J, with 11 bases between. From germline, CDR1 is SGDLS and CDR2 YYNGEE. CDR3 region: CASSVVDHPSYEQYF. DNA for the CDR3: TGTGCCAGCAGCGTAGTGGACCATCCTTCCTACGAGCAGTACTTC.

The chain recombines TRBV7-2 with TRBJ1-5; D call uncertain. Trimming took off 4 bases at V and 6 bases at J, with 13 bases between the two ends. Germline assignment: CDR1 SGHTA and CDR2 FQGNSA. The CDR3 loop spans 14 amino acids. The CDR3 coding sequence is TGTGCCAGCAGCTCTCCGGGGATGGGTCAGCCCCAGCATTTT. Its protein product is CASSSPGMGQPQHF.

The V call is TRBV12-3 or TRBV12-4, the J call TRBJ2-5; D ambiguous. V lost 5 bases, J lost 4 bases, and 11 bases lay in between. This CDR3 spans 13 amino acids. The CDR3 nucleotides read TGTGCCAGCAGTCCCGAGAGAAGAGAGACCCAGTACTTC. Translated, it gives CASSPERRETQYF.

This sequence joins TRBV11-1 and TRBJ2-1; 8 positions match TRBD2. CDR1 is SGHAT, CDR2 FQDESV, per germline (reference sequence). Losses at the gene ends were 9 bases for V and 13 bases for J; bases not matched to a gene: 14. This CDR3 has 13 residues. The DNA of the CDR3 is TGTGCCAGTAGCATAACTAGCGGACGAGGACAGTTCTTC. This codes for CASSITSGRGQFF.

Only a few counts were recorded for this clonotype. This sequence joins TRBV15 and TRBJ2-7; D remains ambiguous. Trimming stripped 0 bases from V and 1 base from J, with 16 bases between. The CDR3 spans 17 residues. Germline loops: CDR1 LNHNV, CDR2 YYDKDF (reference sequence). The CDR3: CATSRDPYTAQSYEQYF. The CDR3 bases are TGTGCCACCAGCAGAGATCCCTATACGGCACAGTCCTACGAGCAGTACTTC.

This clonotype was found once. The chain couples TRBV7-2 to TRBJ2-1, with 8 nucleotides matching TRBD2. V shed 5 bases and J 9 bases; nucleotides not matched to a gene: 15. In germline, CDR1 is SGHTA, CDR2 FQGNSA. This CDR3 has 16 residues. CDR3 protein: CASSVQGTGLASEQFF. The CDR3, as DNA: TGTGCCAGCAGCGTACAGGGAACTGGACTAGCAAGTGAGCAGTTCTTC.

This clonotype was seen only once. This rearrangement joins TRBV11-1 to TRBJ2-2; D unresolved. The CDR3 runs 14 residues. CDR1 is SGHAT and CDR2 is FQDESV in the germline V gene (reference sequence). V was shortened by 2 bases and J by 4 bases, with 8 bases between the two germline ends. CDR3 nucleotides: TGTGCCAGCAGCTTAATGTGGGCCACCGGGGAGCTGTTTTTT. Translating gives CASSLMWATGELFF. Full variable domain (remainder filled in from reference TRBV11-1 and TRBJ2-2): EAEVAQSPRYKITEKSQAVAFWCDPISGHATLYWYRQILGQGPELLVQFQDESVVDDSQLPKDRFSAERLKGVDSTLKIQPAELGDSAMYLCASSLMWATGELFFGEGSRLTVL.

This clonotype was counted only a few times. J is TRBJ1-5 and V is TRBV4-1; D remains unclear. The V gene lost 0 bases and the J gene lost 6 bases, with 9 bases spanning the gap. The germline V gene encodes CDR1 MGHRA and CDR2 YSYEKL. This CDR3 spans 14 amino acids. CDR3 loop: CASSQDPVSQPQHF. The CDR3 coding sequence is TGCGCCAGCAGCCAAGATCCTGTTTCTCAGCCCCAGCATTTT.

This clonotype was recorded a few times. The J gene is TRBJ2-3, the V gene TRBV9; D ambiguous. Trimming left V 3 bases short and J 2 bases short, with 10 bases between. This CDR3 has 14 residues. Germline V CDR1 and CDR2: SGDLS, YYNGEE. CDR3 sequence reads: CASSASKSTDTQYF. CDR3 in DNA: TGTGCCAGCAGCGCTAGTAAATCCACAGATACGCAGTATTTT.

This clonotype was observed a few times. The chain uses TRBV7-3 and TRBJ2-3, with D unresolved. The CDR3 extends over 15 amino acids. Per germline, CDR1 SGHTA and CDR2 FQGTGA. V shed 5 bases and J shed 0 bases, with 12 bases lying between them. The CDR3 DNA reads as TGTGCCAGCAGCGCCTCGCTACGGAGCACAGATACGCAGTATTTT. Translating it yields CASSASLRSTDTQYF.

The CDR3 here is CASIHRLVSGNEQFF. The CDR3 DNA follows: TGTGCCAGCATTCATCGACTAGTCTCCGGCAATGAGCAGTTCTTC. This chain joins TRBV12-3 or TRBV12-4 and TRBJ2-1; TRBD2 might be the D (6 bases). This CDR3 spans 15 amino acids. Trimming left V 7 bases short and J 6 bases short, with 19 bases between.

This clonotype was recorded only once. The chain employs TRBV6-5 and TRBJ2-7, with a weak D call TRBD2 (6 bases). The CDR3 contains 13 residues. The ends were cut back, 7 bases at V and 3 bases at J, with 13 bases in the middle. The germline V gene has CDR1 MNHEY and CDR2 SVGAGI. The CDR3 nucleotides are TGTGCCAGCAAGGGCGGGATGAACTACGAGCAGTACTTC. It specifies CASKGGMNYEQYF.

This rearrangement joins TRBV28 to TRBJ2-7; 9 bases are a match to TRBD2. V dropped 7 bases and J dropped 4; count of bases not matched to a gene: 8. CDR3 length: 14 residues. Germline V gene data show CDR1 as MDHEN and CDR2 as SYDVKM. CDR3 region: CASTATSGLYEQYF. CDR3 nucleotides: TGTGCCAGCACCGCTACTAGCGGGCTGTACGAGCAGTACTTC.